This section outlines one TCR beta chain sequence together with its context. In germline, CDR1 is SGHAT, CDR2 FQNNGV. The V segment lost 2 bases and the J segment 5 bases; nucleotides outside the gene matches: 14. The CDR3 extends over 17 amino acids. This sample was included in a study of shared T cell receptors in the human thymus. Clones were read by immunoSEQ multiplex PCR, and TCRdb kept only the in-frame ones, dropping some. The sample lists some 700,000 clones; approximately 85% were seen once. The same data also contributed to another study, on human thymus T cells.

Input material: thymocytes. The sequence derives from a girl in the first two years of life with a congenital heart defect. The V gene is TRBV11-2, the J gene TRBJ2-5; 7 nucleotides align to TRBD2. CDR3 sequence reads: CASSLSKSSGDWETQYF. CDR3 in DNA: TGTGCCAGCAGCTTAAGTAAAAGCAGCGGGGATTGGGAGACCCAGTACTTC.